A selection of T cell receptor beta chains follows, all from one sample in a study of breast tumors, draining lymph nodes, adjacent tissues. TCRdb analysed the multiplex PCR reads with MiXCR anew, one entry per CDR3 protein. The repertoire has about 200,000 distinct CDR3 sequences, 30% to 35% of them found once; the top ten carry about 3.9%. The sample consisted of axillary lymph node tissue. All receptors come from a female donor with breast cancer. Some clones in this sample may be carry-over from other donors' samples. The CDR3 runs from the conserved cysteine through the conserved F or W. A D gene is named only where the DNA matches it firmly. Clone sizes are given selectively: once, few, many, or a class where the clone is expanded.

TRBJ2-1 TRBD1 TRBV20-1 many CSARAGTARNEQFF TGCAGTGCTAGAGCGGGGACAGCTCGGAATGAGCAGTTCTTC
TRBJ2-1 . TRBV20-1 many CSAPERASRGYNEQFF TGCAGTGCTCCCGAACGGGCGTCAAGGGGGTACAATGAGCAGTTCTTC
TRBJ2-2 . TRBV20-1 few CSAILRPGELFF TGCAGTGCTATTTTACGGCCCGGGGAGCTGTTTTTT
TRBJ1-2 . TRBV10-2 . CASSFLIVREVNGYTF TGCGCCAGCAGTTTTTTGATTGTTCGGGAAGTGAACGGCTACACCTTC
TRBJ2-7 TRBD2 TRBV7-3 . CASRYGTSVYEQYF TGTGCCAGCAGATACGGGACTAGCGTCTACGAGCAGTACTTC
TRBJ1-6 TRBD1 TRBV7-3 many CASSLTGQNSPLHF TGTGCCAGCAGCTTAACGGGACAGAATTCACCCCTCCACTTT
TRBJ1-3 TRBD1 TRBV20-1 many CSAIRGQGSGNTIYF TGCAGTGCTATACGGGGACAGGGTTCGGGAAACACCATATATTTT
TRBJ1-6 . TRBV20-1 many CSARDPGVLNSPLHF TGCAGTGCTAGAGATCCCGGGGTCCTCAATTCACCCCTCCACTTT
TRBJ1-6 . TRBV10-3 . CAISESGENSPLHF TGTGCCATCAGTGAGTCAGGGGAAAATTCACCCCTCCACTTT
TRBJ2-7 . TRBV20-1 many CSATGRRSSYEQYF TGCAGTGCTACAGGGAGGCGTAGCTCCTACGAGCAGTACTTC
TRBJ1-6 . TRBV2 many CASRPVGSTNSPLHF TGTGCCAGCAGGCCGGTGGGCTCCACGAATTCACCCCTCCACTTT
TRBJ2-3 . TRBV2 . CASSSGERGTVTQYF TGTGCCAGCAGCTCAGGGGAGCGGGGCACAGTTACGCAGTATTTT
TRBJ1-4 . TRBV7-9 many CASSYRANGEKLFF TGTGCCAGCAGCTACAGGGCGAACGGTGAAAAACTGTTTTTT
TRBJ2-5 TRBD2 TRBV20-1 many CSAPLELAALRGTQYF TGCAGTGCACCCTTGGAGCTAGCGGCCCTCCGGGGGACCCAGTACTTC
TRBJ1-2 TRBD1 TRBV6-1 . CASRPGTGLNYGYTF TGTGCCAGCAGGCCCGGGACAGGGCTTAACTATGGCTACACCTTC
TRBJ1-5 . TRBV6-1 many CASSLPRGSNQPQHF TGTGCCAGCAGCCTACCGCGGGGTAGCAATCAGCCCCAGCATTTT
TRBJ1-1 TRBD1 TRBV19 few CASSTSGTANTEAFF TGTGCCAGTAGTACTTCCGGGACAGCAAACACTGAAGCTTTCTTT
TRBJ2-4 . TRBV11-2 few CASSLDRQVENIQYF TGTGCCAGCAGCTTAGATCGGCAGGTAGAAAACATTCAGTACTTC
TRBJ2-1 TRBD1 TRBV29-1 many CSVTGQGSEQFF TGCAGCGTTACGGGACAGGGGAGTGAGCAGTTCTTC
TRBJ2-7 . TRBV6-1 . CASSEGGPVKEQYF TGTGCCAGCAGTGAAGGGGGCCCCGTAAAAGAGCAGTACTTC
TRBJ2-2 TRBD1 TRBV25-1 . CARGTGATGELFF TGTGCCAGGGGGACAGGTGCCACCGGGGAGCTGTTTTTT
TRBJ1-5 TRBD1 TRBV9 many CASSVTPHTGTGWFLGNQPQHF TGTGCCAGCAGCGTCACCCCCCACACCGGGACAGGGTGGTTTTTGGGCAATCAGCCCCAGCATTTT